The sequence of this TCR beta chain was determined in a study of T cell responses to AZD1222 COVID-19 vaccine. Points from the study as a whole: A reported finding is that nearly half of spike-specific TCRs target unmutated variant regions. The donors showed a predominance of white British ancestry and of females, with possible underestimation of clonal diversity.

Assay used: immunoSEQ multiplex PCR; TCRdb lists only in-frame clones, some missing. The data contain 110,000 to 150,000 clones, 88% of them singletons. As regards this clone: No antigen is known for it.

CDR1 SGHVS and CDR2 FQNEAQ come from the germline V gene. CDR3 length equals 15 residues. V gave up 2 bases and J gave up 0 bases, with 10 bases separating them. The TCR comes from an adult in good health. This chain connects TRBV7-8 to TRBJ1-2; D not resolved. The sample here was peripheral blood, taken on day 0 of AZD1222 vaccination. The CDR3 loop reads CASSLQQLSNYGYTF. In DNA form, the CDR3 reads TGTGCCAGCAGCTTACAACAGCTCTCTAACTATGGCTACACCTTC. Full variable domain (rest looked up from reference TRBV7-8 and TRBJ1-2): GAGVSQSPRYKVAKRGQDVALRCDPISGHVSLFWYQQALGQGPEFLTYFQNEAQLDKSGLPSDRFFAERPEGSVSTLKIQRTQQEDSAVYLCASSLQQLSNYGYTFGSGTRLTVV.